This T cell receptor (beta chain) was documented in a study of OX40 agonist ivuxolimab in advanced cancers. Study-level findings and limits: A proportion of nonresponders additionally exhibited low normalized T-cell clonal expansion.

In regard to this clone: The target antigen is unknown.

The germline gives CDR1 SGHRS, CDR2 YFSETQ. Unmatched junction bases numbered 12, after V lost 4 bases and J lost 3 bases. The CDR3 covers 18 residues. Profiling relied on immunoSEQ multiplex PCR, and the TCRdb table lists in-frame clones only, not all of them. The profile covers more than 55,000 clones, with approximately 83% appearing a single time and under 6% taken by the ten largest. The clonotype was recovered from an adult with an advanced solid tumor such as melanoma, head and neck, liver or kidney cancer. V usage is TRBV5-1 and J usage is TRBJ2-4; the match to TRBD2 covers 11 bases. The sample consisted of CD4+ or CD8+ T cells sorted from blood, taken in a trial of the OX40 agonist ivuxolimab. The CDR3 nucleotides read TGCGCCAGCAGCAATGAGGGACTAGCGGAAGATAGCAAAAACATTCAGTACTTC. Its protein product is CASSNEGLAEDSKNIQYF.